Sequencing of this TCR beta chain was carried out in a study of CD8 T cells in Susac syndrome. RNA amounts of about 0.45 to 1 ug underwent reverse transcription with random hexamers. MiXCR, applied by TCRdb to the immunoSEQ multiplex PCR reads, yields one record per CDR3 protein. The data hold about 240,000 distinct CDR3 sequences, with 90% to 96% observed a single time. V was trimmed by 1 base and J by 5 bases, leaving 14 bases between them. Germline V CDR1 and CDR2: LGHDT, YNNKEL (reference sequence). This CDR3 is built from 15 residues. The V and J genes are TRBV3-1 and TRBJ2-5; tentatively, D is TRBD1 (5 bases). Input material: CD4+ T cells from PBMCs. The TCR was taken from a human donor with Susac syndrome. CDR3 residues: CASSQGTGAEETQYF. The DNA of the CDR3 is TGTGCCAGCAGCCAAGGTACAGGAGCTGAGGAGACCCAGTACTTC.